The rows below give T cell receptor beta chains drawn from one sample of a study of OX40 agonist ivuxolimab in advanced cancers. Profiling relied on immunoSEQ multiplex PCR, and the TCRdb table lists in-frame clones only, not all of them. Of around 63,000 clones listed, around 86% are singletons. Here the sequenced sample was CD4+ or CD8+ T cells sorted from blood, taken in a trial of the OX40 agonist ivuxolimab. These receptors all stem from an adult with an advanced solid tumor such as melanoma, head and neck, liver or kidney cancer. The CDR3 runs from the conserved cysteine through the conserved F or W. D genes are given only for firm matches. Clone sizes are given selectively: once, few, many, or a class where the clone is expanded.

clone size: .; V gene: TRBV19; CDR3 length: 17; D gene: TRBD1; J gene: TRBJ1-6; CDR3 protein: CASSSQRTGGDNSPLHF; CDR3 DNA: TGTGCCAGTAGTTCCCAAAGGACAGGGGGGGATAATTCACCCCTCCACTTT
clone size: .; V gene: TRBV7-9; CDR3 length: 14; D gene: TRBD2; J gene: TRBJ2-5; CDR3 protein: CASSLRLAGETQYF; CDR3 DNA: TGTGCCAGCAGCCTTAGACTAGCGGGAGAGACCCAGTACTTC
clone size: .; V gene: TRBV19; CDR3 length: 12; D gene: TRBD2; J gene: TRBJ2-1; CDR3 protein: CASSTSGGARFF; CDR3 DNA: TGTGCCAGTAGTACTAGCGGGGGGGCCCGGTTCTTC
clone size: once; V gene: TRBV7-6; CDR3 length: 15; D gene: TRBD1; J gene: TRBJ1-3; CDR3 protein: CASSQGQGGGNTIYF; CDR3 DNA: TGTGCCAGCAGCCAGGGACAGGGGGGCGGAAACACCATATATTTT
clone size: .; V gene: TRBV9; CDR3 length: 18; D gene: TRBD1; J gene: TRBJ2-2; CDR3 protein: CASSVVLDGQGMAGELFF; CDR3 DNA: TGTGCCAGCAGCGTAGTTTTGGACGGACAGGGGATGGCCGGGGAGCTGTTTTTT
clone size: .; V gene: TRBV27; CDR3 length: 13; D gene: TRBD2; J gene: TRBJ2-7; CDR3 protein: CASSFRGGREQYF; CDR3 DNA: TGTGCCAGCAGTTTTCGGGGGGGAAGGGAGCAGTACTTC
clone size: .; V gene: TRBV10-3; CDR3 length: 16; D gene: .; J gene: TRBJ2-5; CDR3 protein: CAISESTSASKETQYF; CDR3 DNA: TGTGCCATCAGTGAGTCGACCTCCGCTAGTAAAGAGACCCAGTACTTC
clone size: .; V gene: TRBV5-1; CDR3 length: 14; D gene: TRBD2; J gene: TRBJ2-2; CDR3 protein: CASMGGGGTGELFF; CDR3 DNA: TGCGCCAGCATGGGTGGCGGGGGCACCGGGGAGCTGTTTTTT
clone size: .; V gene: TRBV29-1; CDR3 length: 14; D gene: .; J gene: TRBJ2-1; CDR3 protein: CSLGGRFSYNEQFF; CDR3 DNA: TGCAGCCTCGGGGGCCGATTTTCCTACAATGAGCAGTTCTTC
clone size: .; V gene: TRBV5-8; CDR3 length: 16; D gene: TRBD1; J gene: TRBJ1-5; CDR3 protein: CASQRKQTGFYQPQHF; CDR3 DNA: TGTGCCAGCCAGAGAAAACAGACAGGGTTTTATCAGCCCCAGCATTTT
clone size: .; V gene: TRBV4-1; CDR3 length: 15; D gene: .; J gene: TRBJ2-7; CDR3 protein: CASSQDLRGIYEQYF; CDR3 DNA: TGCGCCAGCAGCCAAGATTTGAGGGGTATCTACGAGCAGTACTTC
clone size: .; V gene: TRBV6-5; CDR3 length: 14; D gene: .; J gene: TRBJ1-3; CDR3 protein: CASSYSELSDTIYF; CDR3 DNA: TGTGCCAGCAGTTACTCGGAACTGTCGGACACCATATATTTT
clone size: .; V gene: TRBV6-5; CDR3 length: 15; D gene: .; J gene: TRBJ1-1; CDR3 protein: CASSYSRTLNTEAFF; CDR3 DNA: TGTGCCAGCAGTTACTCCCGGACGTTGAACACTGAAGCTTTCTTT
clone size: .; V gene: TRBV6-1; CDR3 length: 14; D gene: TRBD1; J gene: TRBJ2-7; CDR3 protein: CASRPGQVLYEQYF; CDR3 DNA: TGTGCCAGCAGGCCGGGACAGGTGCTCTACGAGCAGTACTTC
clone size: .; V gene: TRBV7-9; CDR3 length: 15; D gene: TRBD1; J gene: TRBJ2-2; CDR3 protein: CASQRGQGTTGELFF; CDR3 DNA: TGTGCCAGCCAGAGAGGACAGGGGACCACCGGGGAGCTGTTTTTT
clone size: few; V gene: TRBV19; CDR3 length: 15; D gene: TRBD2; J gene: TRBJ2-1; CDR3 protein: CASSMFLAGGNEQFF; CDR3 DNA: TGTGCCAGTAGTATGTTTCTAGCGGGAGGTAATGAGCAGTTCTTC